This T cell receptor (beta chain) was sequenced during a study of somatic mutations in cytotoxic T cells in rheumatoid arthritis. In the study overall: Patient blood, which was peripheral blood collected as 30 ml EDTA, was drawn right after diagnosis and before any treatment started. Overall study findings and caveats: Among patients with rheumatoid arthritis, but not healthy controls, CD8+ clonality increased with age.

V lost 5 bases, J lost 1 base, and 11 bases lay in between. This CDR3 is 14 amino acids long. CDR1 and CDR2 from the germline V gene are PRHDT and FYEKMQ (reference sequence). As to this clone: Its antigen is as yet unknown.

Profiled with immunoSEQ multiplex PCR; TCRdb holds only in-frame clones, not every one. The sample shows roughly 20,000 clones, roughly two thirds of them seen only once. This receptor was obtained from an adult with rheumatoid arthritis. The J gene is TRBJ1-1, the V gene TRBV13; a possible D gene is TRBD1 (5 bases). Material for sequencing was CD8+ T cells sorted from blood. CDR3 sequence: CASSTQGRNTEAFF. The CDR3 DNA follows: TGTGCCAGCAGCACCCAGGGCAGGAACACTGAAGCTTTCTTT.